The 11 T cell receptor beta chains presented below share a single source sample, sequenced in a study of shared clonotypes between healthy human individuals. Sequencing used immunoSEQ multiplex PCR; TCRdb keeps in-frame clones, though not all of them. The sample carries about 2.4 million clones, 93% recorded once. The source material was naive CD4+ T cells from PBMCs. The subset here: CD45RA+ positively selected. The receptor set was obtained from a man aged 18 to 30 in good health. Some clones in this sample may be carry-over from other donors' samples.

The rearrangement joins TRBV18 to TRBJ2-2; D may be TRBD1 (5 bases). Trimming left V 3 bases short and J 7 bases short, with 12 bases between. The CDR3 has 14 residues. The V gene's germline CDR1 is KGHSH and CDR2 LQKENI. CDR3 amino acids: CASSPETASGELFF. The DNA of the CDR3 is TGTGCCAGCTCACCGGAGACAGCAAGCGGGGAGCTGTTTTTT. Filled out from reference TRBV18 and TRBJ2-2, the complete variable domain reads NAGVMQNPRHLVRRRGQEARLRCSPMKGHSHVYWYRQLPEEGLKFMVYLQKENIIDESGMPKERFSAEFPKEGPSILRIQQVVRGDSAAYFCASSPETASGELFFGEGSRLTVL.

Notes on this clone: Other DNA sequences in this sample translate to the same CDR3. This chain links TRBV28 with TRBJ2-7; D call uncertain. This CDR3 is 12 amino acids long. Germline V gene lookup returns CDR1 MDHEN and CDR2 SYDVKM. The germline V and J ends were trimmed by 5 bases and 0 bases, with 5 bases remaining between them. CDR3 nucleotide sequence: TGTGCCAGCAGTCCACACTCCTACGAGCAGTACTTC. Translation: CASSPHSYEQYF. Together with reference TRBV28 and TRBJ2-7, the CDR3 gives the full variable domain: DVKVTQSSRYLVKRTGEKVFLECVQDMDHENMFWYRQDPGLGLRLIYFSYDVKMKEKGDIPEGYSVSREKKERFSLILESASTNQTSMYLCASSPHSYEQYFGPGTRLTVT.

In this sample, this clone turned up once. The chain recombines TRBV27 with TRBJ1-4; TRBD1 might be the D (6 bases). The germline V and J ends were trimmed by 8 bases and 2 bases, with 12 bases remaining between them. Germline-derived CDR1 and CDR2 are MNHEY and SMNVEV (reference sequence). This CDR3 has 14 residues. The CDR3 sequence is CASSQGLTNEKLFF. In DNA, the CDR3 is TGTGCCAGCTCCCAGGGGCTGACTAATGAAAAACTGTTTTTT.

The V and J genes are TRBV2 and TRBJ1-2; D is unclear. Germline assignment: CDR1 SNHLY and CDR2 FYNNEI. The CDR3 contains 14 residues. With 5 bases removed from V and 4 bases from J, the gap between germline ends came to 14 bases. CDR3 nucleotides: TGTGCCAGCAGTTTAAGTGGACGCCCCTATGGCTACACCTTC. Translated: CASSLSGRPYGYTF.

This clone is a singleton in its sample. This chain uses TRBV28 with TRBJ1-2; D uncertain. Germline V gene data show CDR1 as MDHEN and CDR2 as SYDVKM. V gave up 3 bases and J gave up 8 bases, with 13 bases separating them. The CDR3 contains 13 residues. DNA of the CDR3: TGTGCCAGCAGTTTCAACCGGGCGGGAGGCTACACCTTC. This encodes CASSFNRAGGYTF.

The chain combines TRBV18 with TRBJ2-3; D gene unclear. Germline V gene data show CDR1 as KGHSH and CDR2 as LQKENI. Trimming cost V 5 bases and J 0 bases, with 15 bases left between them. The CDR3 runs to 16 residues. The CDR3 protein is CASSRVDGASTDTQYF. CDR3 bases: TGTGCCAGCTCAAGGGTTGATGGCGCTAGCACAGATACGCAGTATTTT.

The rearrangement uses TRBV9 and TRBJ2-3; D might be TRBD2 (6 bases). Germline V CDR1 and CDR2: SGDLS, YYNGEE. This CDR3 region has 14 residues. The V end lost 2 bases, the J end lost 4 bases, and 11 bases lay between the germline ends. In DNA form, the CDR3 reads TGTGCCAGCAGCGTCCGGCGGGGTGCAGATACGCAGTATTTT. Its translation: CASSVRRGADTQYF.

V gene TRBV4-2 combines with J gene TRBJ2-1; 15 bases are a match to TRBD2. V lost 2 bases to trimming and J lost 7 bases; unmatched junction nucleotides: 3. The CDR3 has 16 residues. The germline V gene has CDR1 LGHNA and CDR2 YNFKEQ. For the CDR3, the DNA is TGTGCCAGCAGCCAAACCGGGACTAGCGGGAGGAATGAGCAGTTCTTC. Residues: CASSQTGTSGRNEQFF.

This clone was seen once. V is TRBV9 and J is TRBJ2-2; no clear D. CDR1 is SGDLS, CDR2 YYNGEE, per germline. V lost 0 bases and J 5 bases, leaving 20 bases between the germline ends. This CDR3 has 18 amino acids. This chain's CDR3 is CASSVDIWSAGRTGELFF. Here the CDR3 DNA reads TGTGCCAGCAGCGTAGATATATGGTCCGCCGGAAGGACCGGGGAGCTGTTTTTT. The complete variable domain, with remaining parts taken from reference TRBV9 and TRBJ2-2, reads DSGVTQTPKHLITATGQRVTLRCSPRSGDLSVYWYQQSLDQGLQFLIQYYNGEERAKGNILERFSAQQFPDLHSELNLSSLELGDSALYFCASSVDIWSAGRTGELFFGEGSRLTVL.

The genes are TRBV5-1 and TRBJ2-1, with D perhaps TRBD1 or TRBD2 (6 bases each). This CDR3 spans 15 amino acids. Germline V lookup: CDR1 SGHRS, CDR2 YFSETQ. Trimming shortened V by 2 bases and J by 2 bases, and 11 bases separated the two germline ends. The CDR3 loop is CASSLGGQAYNEQFF. DNA of the CDR3: TGCGCCAGCAGCTTAGGGGGGCAGGCCTACAATGAGCAGTTCTTC.

The chain carries TRBV6-6 and TRBJ2-7; the D gene is possibly TRBD2 (6 bases). CDR3 length: 15 residues. V gave up 7 bases and J gave up 3 bases, with 19 bases separating them. CDR1 and CDR2 from the germline V gene are MNHNY and SVGAGI (reference sequence). In DNA form, the CDR3 reads TGTGCCAGCACCAATACGGGACTCCAAAACTACGAGCAGTACTTC. Translated, it gives CASTNTGLQNYEQYF.